One sample yielded the 18 T cell receptor beta chains listed below, sequenced in a study of neurological immune-mediated disorders. Via MiXCR, TCRdb re-called the 5' RACE reads, giving one row per CDR3 protein. The sample carries approximately 87,000 distinct CDR3 sequences, approximately 14% recorded once. Sequences were obtained from PBMCs. The source of these receptors is a woman between 45 and 65 years old in good health.

The chain is built from TRBV5-1 and TRBJ1-3; D unresolved. V gave up 5 bases and J gave up 2 bases, with 11 bases separating them. Germline V gene data show CDR1 as SGHRS and CDR2 as YFSETQ. This CDR3 has 14 residues. CDR3 amino acids: CASSPASAGNTIYF. In DNA form, the CDR3 reads TGCGCCAGCAGTCCTGCCTCGGCTGGAAACACCATATATTTT.

Ten or more counts support this clonotype. The chain combines TRBV7-8 with TRBJ2-7; 14 bases agree with TRBD2. Germline V lookup: CDR1 SGHVS, CDR2 FQNEAQ. This CDR3 region has 17 residues. The J segment lost 2 bases and the V segment lost 5 bases, leaving 8 bases of the junction unmatched. The CDR3 protein is CASSPRLAGGTTYEQYF. For the CDR3, the DNA is TGTGCCAGCAGCCCCCGACTAGCGGGAGGGACGACCTACGAGCAGTACTTC.

Within the sample, this clonotype is medium-sized. This chain links TRBV29-1 with TRBJ1-1, with D uncertain. Germline V gene sequence: CDR1 SQVTM, CDR2 ANQGSEA. CDR3 length: 13 residues. Trimming cost V 7 bases and J 7 bases, with 19 bases left between them. The CDR3 region is CSGKGRLSDEAFF. In DNA form, the CDR3 reads TGCAGCGGGAAGGGCCGGCTAAGCGATGAAGCTTTCTTT.

There are many counts of this clonotype. The chain uses TRBV20-1 and TRBJ1-2, with a weak D call TRBD1 (5 bases). CDR1 and CDR2 (germline): DFQATT, SNEGSKA (reference sequence). CDR3 length equals 15 residues. V was pared by 6 bases and J by 5 bases, with 22 bases between. The CDR3 sequence: CSAIPGPPAFYGYTF. DNA of the CDR3: TGCAGTGCGATCCCGGGGCCGCCAGCATTTTATGGCTACACCTTC.

This clonotype showed up many times. The V call is TRBV20-1, the J call TRBJ2-5, with a weak D call TRBD2 (7 bases). Trimming removed 6 bases from V and 5 bases from J, with 28 bases in between. This CDR3 comprises 17 residues. CDR1 is DFQATT, CDR2 SNEGSKA, per germline (reference sequence). CDR3 sequence: CSADKGGFGDSRETQYF. The CDR3 coding sequence is TGCAGTGCAGACAAGGGGGGGTTCGGCGACTCAAGGGAGACCCAGTACTTC.

This clonotype was seen ten or more times. The chain is built from TRBV5-5 and TRBJ2-2, with 8 bases identical to TRBD2. Losses at the gene ends were 1 base for V and 5 bases for J; bases not matched to a gene: 7. Germline values: CDR1 SGHKS, CDR2 YYEKEE (reference sequence). CDR3 length: 16 residues. CDR3 nucleotide sequence: TGTGCCAGCAGCTTGAGGGCGGGAGGAGGGACCGGGGAGCTGTTTTTT. This encodes CASSLRAGGGTGELFF. Filled out from reference TRBV5-5 and TRBJ2-2, the complete variable domain reads DAGVTQSPTHLIKTRGQQVTLRCSPISGHKSVSWYQQVLGQGPQFIFQYYEKEERGRGNFPDRFSARQFPNYSSELNVNALLLGDSALYLCASSLRAGGGTGELFFGEGSRLTVL.

This clonotype showed up many times. This chain uses TRBV20-1 with TRBJ2-1; D is unclear. V lost 0 bases, J lost 10 bases, and 7 bases lay in between. The CDR3 covers 11 residues. Germline CDR1 and CDR2: DFQATT and SNEGSKA (reference sequence). The CDR3 DNA reads TGCAGTGCTAGAGATCCTCCCGAGCAGTTCTTC. Protein product: CSARDPPEQFF.

This chain joins TRBV12-3 or TRBV12-4 and TRBJ2-5, with D possibly TRBD1 on 6 matching bases. The CDR3 is made up of 14 amino acids. Trimming removed 3 bases from V and 3 bases from J, with 11 bases in between. DNA for the CDR3: TGTGCCAGCAGTTTGCGGGCAGGGGAAGAGACCCAGTACTTC. The encoded protein is CASSLRAGEETQYF.

This clonotype was counted ten times or more. This sequence joins TRBV10-3 and TRBJ1-2; D unresolved. V was pared by 0 bases and J by 2 bases, with 10 bases between. Germline assignment: CDR1 ENHRY and CDR2 SYGVKD. This CDR3 is 15 amino acids long. The CDR3 nucleotides read TGTGCCATCAGTGAGTCTTTAACAGAAAACTATGGCTACACCTTC. Protein sequence: CAISESLTENYGYTF.

This clonotype occurred many times. This rearrangement joins TRBV5-1 to TRBJ2-3; TRBD1 matches at 7 bases. The CDR3 is made up of 14 amino acids. Trimming at V came to 4 bases and at J to 0 bases, leaving 2 bases not matched to a gene. Per the germline V gene, CDR1 is SGHRS and CDR2 is YFSETQ. Here the CDR3 DNA reads TGCGCCAGCAGCGGACAGGCGAGCACAGATACGCAGTATTTT. Translated, it gives CASSGQASTDTQYF.

Many counts were recorded for this clonotype. V and J are TRBV7-2 and TRBJ1-1, with 7 bases lining up with TRBD1. CDR1 and CDR2 (germline): SGHTA, FQGNSA. The V and J ends lost 5 bases and 0 bases, in that order; junction bases with no gene match: 24. The CDR3 length is 21 residues. CDR3 sequence: CASSLGDLDRVISGLNTEAFF. The DNA for the CDR3 is TGTGCCAGCAGCCTAGGCGATTTAGACAGGGTTATTTCGGGGTTGAACACTGAAGCTTTCTTT.

With regard to this clonotype: This sequence may be a read error, since a much larger clone differs from it by one base. The rearrangement uses TRBV28 and TRBJ1-1; possible D gene TRBD1, 6 bases. Trimming left V 8 bases short and J 6 bases short, with 16 bases between. Germline lookup yields CDR1 MDHEN and CDR2 SYDVKM. The CDR3 sequence is 13 residues long. The CDR3 coding sequence is TGTGCCAGCCTCGGACAGAGGAGAGCTGAAGCTTTCTTT. Its protein is CASLGQRRAEAFF. Drawing the rest from reference TRBV28 and TRBJ1-1, the complete variable domain is DVKVTQSSRYLVKRTGEKVFLECVQDMDHENMFWYRQDPGLGLRLIYFSYDVKMKEKGDIPEGYSVSREKKERFSLILESASTNQTSMYLCASLGQRRAEAFFGQGTRLTVV.

This clonotype occurred many times. This chain connects TRBV12-3 or TRBV12-4 to TRBJ2-3; perhaps TRBD2 as D (5 bases). The CDR3 sequence is 15 residues long. Trimming removed 3 bases from V and 0 bases from J, with 10 bases in between. The CDR3 region has the DNA TGTGCCAGCAGTTTCCGGGGAGCTAGCACAGATACGCAGTATTTT. Its protein is CASSFRGASTDTQYF.

This clonotype showed up many times. The rearrangement joins TRBV29-1 to TRBJ1-4; D is unresolved. The germline CDR1 and CDR2 sequences are SQVTM and ANQGSEA. V was shortened by 0 bases and J by 0 bases, with 11 bases between the two germline ends. CDR3 length: 16 amino acids. In DNA, the CDR3 is TGCAGCGTTGAAGAGATTTCGGCTCCAACTAATGAAAAACTGTTTTTT. It is translated as CSVEEISAPTNEKLFF.

This clonotype was seen at least ten times. The chain recombines TRBV5-1 with TRBJ2-7; 7 bases agree with TRBD1. Per germline, CDR1 SGHRS and CDR2 YFSETQ. J gave up 2 bases and V 3 bases, and 8 bases lay outside the gene matches. CDR3 length equals 15 residues. This CDR3 is CASSSLRDSTYEQYF. Written as DNA, the CDR3 is TGCGCCAGCAGCTCCCTCAGGGACAGTACCTACGAGCAGTACTTC.

The table lists this clonotype with many counts. CDR3: CSAAQPGRTALHF. The CDR3, as DNA: TGCAGTGCGGCGCAGCCAGGCCGTACGGCCCTCCACTTT. The chain is built from TRBV20-1 and TRBJ1-6; D call uncertain. There are 13 residues in the CDR3. The V gene's germline CDR1 is DFQATT and CDR2 SNEGSKA (reference sequence). Deletions cut 6 bases from V and 14 bases from J, with 20 bases between.

This sequence joins TRBV18 and TRBJ2-7; no reliable D call. This CDR3 has 15 amino acids. V was trimmed by 3 bases and J by 5 bases, leaving 17 bases between them. Per the germline V gene, CDR1 is KGHSH and CDR2 is LQKENI. The CDR3 protein is CASSPSQSLLDEQYF. The CDR3 DNA reads TGTGCCAGCTCACCGTCGCAAAGTCTGTTGGACGAGCAGTACTTC.

There are many counts of this clonotype. This chain uses TRBV18 with TRBJ2-3, with unresolved D. The length of the CDR3 is 16 residues. Per the germline V gene, CDR1 is KGHSH and CDR2 is LQKENI. The V end was cut by 3 bases, the J end by 6 bases, with 19 bases between. CDR3: CASSPLGRAPGDTQYF. The DNA for the CDR3 is TGTGCCAGCTCACCTCTCGGTCGGGCCCCTGGGGATACGCAGTATTTT. Complete variable domain (other parts from reference TRBV18 and TRBJ2-3): NAGVMQNPRHLVRRRGQEARLRCSPMKGHSHVYWYRQLPEEGLKFMVYLQKENIIDESGMPKERFSAEFPKEGPSILRIQQVVRGDSAAYFCASSPLGRAPGDTQYFGPGTRLTVL.